The T cell receptor (beta chain) described here comes from a study of synovial regulatory T cells in juvenile arthritis (dated by TCRdb to between 2014 and 2017). Looking at the study overall: Of the sequenced patients, a few were therapy-naive, one was treated with methotrexate plus infliximab, several were treated with methotrexate, and one lacked treatment information. TCRbeta CDR3 repertoires of blood iaTreg cells, other blood Treg cells and synovial fluid Treg cells from matched patient samples were compared in the study. Effector T cell subsets were also sequenced in this cohort for comparisons, but the Treg dataset alone covers only blood and synovial fluid Treg cells. Treg and Teff subsets from 11 JIA patients with active disease were included in the TCR repertoire comparisons. What the study reported, not specific to this receptor: More CDR3 sequences were shared by synovial Treg cells with iaTreg cells than with other blood Treg cells, and a closer relation was confirmed by Chao-Jaccard similarity. Across patients, iaTreg TCR repertoires were largely private and overlapped partially with synovial Teff repertoires and blood CPL repertoires. Blood iaTreg cells showed lower TCR diversity than other blood Treg cells, consistent with antigen-driven expansion.

The germline V gene encodes CDR1 KGHSH and CDR2 LQKENI. There are 13 amino acids in the CDR3, from cysteine to phenylalanine inclusive. No nucleotide data were recorded. Notes on this clone: Its antigen target is currently unknown.

The library was prepared using the immunoSEQ multiplex PCR assay. TCRbeta CDR3 sequencing was carried out by Adaptive Biotechnologies. On the authors' methods: Repertoire similarity used the Chao-modified Jaccard index and median clonotype overlap from 200 random subsamples at equal sample size. The similarity analyses were based on either productive nucleotide sequences or amino acid sequences translated in silico. Hierarchical clustering with single linkage and t-SNE based on Chao-modified Jaccard distances were used to compare repertoires. After normalising for sample size, the researchers measured repertoire diversity with the Renyi index across a range of alpha values. TCRdb retrieved this table from immuneACCESS and kept in-frame rearrangements only. Not all clones are present; in checked studies, unresolved V genes account for under half, and no reason is known for the remainder. D and trimming come from the DNA, and the V and J calls and clone size come from that table. Per the sample table, the count is 9,000 to 10,000 clones. Clones ranked in the top ten supply over 2% of the sample.

TCR repertoires were obtained from some eleven juvenile idiopathic arthritis patients with active disease who had not reached inactive disease, of whom 3 were polyarticular and 8 were oligoarticular. The TCR-sequenced patients had a median age of around 11 years (range about 2.2-22.9) and median disease duration of 7 years (range 0.2-19.1). The samples used for TCR repertoire analysis were collected at two centres in Italy. Peripheral blood mononuclear cells were separated on a Histopaque-1077 density gradient and then cryopreserved in about 90% FCS with around 10% DMSO. The chain is encoded by TRBV18 joined to TRBJ2-4. The source is a donor aged 2-30 years with juvenile idiopathic arthritis. Sequenced sample: Treg cells from blood. In the paper's terms, the cell subset or site label means: remaining (HLA-DR-negative) circulating blood Treg cells. CDR3 reads: CASSQDPKNIQYF.